This TCR beta chain was found in a study of blood T cell repertoires in COVID-19. Trimming pared 4 bases from V and 11 bases from J, leaving 11 bases between. Germline V gives CDR1 LGHDT, CDR2 YNNKEL (reference sequence). This CDR3 spans 11 amino acids. This clone was recorded only once. Original handling: Estimates of nucleated cell counts were drawn from the amplification of reference gene primers. Profiling relied on immunoSEQ multiplex PCR, and the TCRdb table lists in-frame clones only, not all of them. The DNA gave D and trimming, while V, J and clone size come from that table. The sample records some 170,000 clones, roughly 90% being singletons.

Sequencing was carried out using PBMCs or T cells enriched from blood (not recorded which). The origin of this receptor is a human donor with acute COVID-19. The donor label of this sample is uncertain. This sequence joins TRBV3-1 (or the pseudogene TRBV3-2) and TRBJ1-2; D is possibly TRBD1 (6 bases). For the CDR3, the DNA is TGTGCCAGCAGCCCAGGGGAGGGTTACACCTTC. Its protein is CASSPGEGYTF.